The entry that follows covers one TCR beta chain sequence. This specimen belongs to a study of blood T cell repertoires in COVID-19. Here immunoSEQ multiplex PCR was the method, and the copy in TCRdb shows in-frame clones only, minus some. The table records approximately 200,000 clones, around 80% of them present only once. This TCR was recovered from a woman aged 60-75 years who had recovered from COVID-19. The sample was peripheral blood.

The CDR3 region has the DNA TGTGCCAGCAGCGTAGAAGTCAGGGCGGACTATGGCTACACCTTC. This gives the protein CASSVEVRADYGYTF. The chain links TRBV9 to TRBJ1-2; the D gene is possibly TRBD1 (5 bases). V was clipped by 0 bases and J by 3 bases, with 12 bases between them. Germline V CDR1 and CDR2: SGDLS, YYNGEE. CDR3 length equals 15 residues.